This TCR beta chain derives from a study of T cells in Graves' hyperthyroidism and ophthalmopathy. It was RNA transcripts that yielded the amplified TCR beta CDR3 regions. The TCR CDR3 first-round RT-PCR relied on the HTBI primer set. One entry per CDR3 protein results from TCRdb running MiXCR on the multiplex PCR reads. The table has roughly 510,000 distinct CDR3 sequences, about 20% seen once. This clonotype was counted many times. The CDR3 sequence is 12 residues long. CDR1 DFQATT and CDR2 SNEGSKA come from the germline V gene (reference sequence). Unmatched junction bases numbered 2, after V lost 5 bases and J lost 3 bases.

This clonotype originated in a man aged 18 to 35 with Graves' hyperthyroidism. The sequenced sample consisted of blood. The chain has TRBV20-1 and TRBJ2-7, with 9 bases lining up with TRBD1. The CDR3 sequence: CSAAGQGYEQYF. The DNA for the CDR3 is TGCAGTGCTGCGGGACAGGGCTACGAGCAGTACTTC.